This T cell receptor (beta chain) was captured in a study of a mutant IDH1 vaccine in newly diagnosed glioma. Study background: The start of vaccination came 4-6 weeks after radiotherapy alone, or with temozolomide cycles. It was radiotherapy, temozolomide, or both that patients received previously, with most receiving both.

As for time point: week 23, last vaccination. Doses of 300 ug of mutant IDH1 20-mer peptide were given with topical imiquimod. TCRdb's table, derived via immunoSEQ multiplex PCR, lists solely in-frame clones and lacks some. The sample has 25,000 to 35,000 clones, approximately 80% seen once; the top ten hold around 8%. Points on this clone: Its antigen is not identified.

The ends were cut back, 2 bases at V and 7 bases at J, with 15 bases in the middle. Per the germline V gene, CDR1 is LNHNV and CDR2 is YYDKDF (reference sequence). The CDR3 loop spans 14 amino acids. The rearrangement links TRBV15 to TRBJ2-7, with D hard to call. The clonotype originates from a woman aged 18-29 years with glioma. The sample in question was PBMCs, obtained from a glioma patient whose treatment included an IDH1 peptide vaccine. The CDR3 reads CATSRRTLLGEQYF. Written as DNA, the CDR3 is TGTGCCACCAGCAGAAGGACCCTTCTGGGGGAGCAGTACTTC.